The clone carrying this TCR beta chain was detected many times. This entry belongs to a study of Graves' ophthalmopathy and Graves' hyperthyroidism. Study context: Peripheral blood collection took place at initial diagnosis, before any treatment.

Amplification from RNA transcripts yielded the TCR beta CDR3 regions. HTBI-primed first-round RT-PCR preceded second-round multiplex PCR. MiXCR was run by TCRdb on the multiplex PCR reads, yielding one entry per CDR3 protein. The sample consists of some 380,000 distinct CDR3 sequences, roughly 14% of them appearing once. Hyperthyroidism patients, all newly diagnosed, had under 2 months' duration and ages of 18 to 65. Orbital computed tomography, thyroid ultrasound, TRAb, serum thyroxine and clinical symptoms formed the basis of diagnosis. There are 14 residues in the CDR3. Per germline, CDR1 SGHRS and CDR2 YFSETQ. J gave up 10 bases and V 3 bases, and 4 bases lay outside the gene matches.

The chain combines TRBV5-1 with TRBJ1-6; TRBD1 agrees at 10 bases. Sequences were obtained from peripheral blood. The origin of this receptor is a woman aged 18-29 years with stable Graves' hyperthyroidism. CDR3 bases: TGCGCCAGCAGCTCCGGGACAGGGGCCTCACCCCTCCACTTT. Its protein is CASSSGTGASPLHF.